What follows are 23 T cell receptor beta chains derived from one specimen sequenced in a study of cytomegalovirus exposure and HLA in healthy donors. With 60 Vbeta and 13 Jbeta primers, the PCR was carried out. Clones were read by immunoSEQ multiplex PCR, and TCRdb kept only the in-frame ones, dropping some. The data show a few hundred thousand clones, approximately 90% seen once. Sequencing was done on a sample of PBMCs. These receptors were obtained from a woman younger than 35 in good health and CMV-seronegative.

Remarks on this clone: An end of the junction does not agree with germline; a read error may underlie this. V and J are TRBV7-9 and TRBJ2-1; 9 nucleotides match TRBD2. The CDR3 length is 15 residues. Germline lookup yields CDR1 SEHNR and CDR2 FQNEAQ (reference sequence). CDR3 in DNA: TGCGCCAGCAGCAGCCGGGTAGCGGGAGAACGGGAGCAGTTCTTC. The encoded protein is CASSSRVAGEREQFF.

This chain connects TRBV19 to TRBJ2-3; 14 bases fit TRBD2. V lost 7 bases and J lost 5; bases outside the gene matches: 5. The CDR3 covers 15 residues. Germline V gene sequence: CDR1 LNHDA, CDR2 SQIVND (reference sequence). CDR3 amino acids: CASTRLAGGGDTQYF. The CDR3 region has the DNA TGTGCCAGTACCAGACTAGCGGGAGGGGGAGATACGCAGTATTTT.

V usage is TRBV15 and J usage is TRBJ2-3; a possible D gene is TRBD1 (6 bases). Germline values: CDR1 LNHNV, CDR2 YYDKDF (reference sequence). The V and J ends lost 5 bases and 3 bases respectively, with 15 bases between them. There are 15 residues in the CDR3. CDR3 sequence: CATSEEQGVTDTQYF. The DNA of the CDR3 is TGTGCCACCAGCGAAGAACAGGGCGTGACAGATACGCAGTATTTT.

This chain uses TRBV6-5 with TRBJ1-2; D not certain. Trimming took off 6 bases at V and 8 bases at J, with 22 bases between the two ends. The CDR3 spans 15 residues. Germline V gene lookup returns CDR1 MNHEY and CDR2 SVGAGI. CDR3 protein: CASRHLEAVWRGYTF. The CDR3 nucleotides read TGTGCCAGCAGGCATCTCGAGGCCGTTTGGAGGGGCTACACCTTC.

This sequence joins TRBV7-9 and TRBJ2-3; D is possibly TRBD1 (6 bases). The CDR3 runs 14 residues. Looked up from germline, CDR1 is SEHNR and CDR2 is FQNEAQ (reference sequence). V shed 5 bases and J shed 3 bases, with 12 bases lying between them. The CDR3 loop reads CASSHRDVTDTQYF. The CDR3 nucleotides read TGTGCCAGCAGCCACAGGGATGTGACAGATACGCAGTATTTT.

This clone was seen just once. V gene TRBV30 combines with J gene TRBJ1-1; a possible D gene is TRBD1 (5 bases). Trimming removed 0 bases at V and 4 bases at J, with 18 bases between. The germline V gene has CDR1 GTSNPN and CDR2 SVGIG (reference sequence). This CDR3 contains 16 residues. CDR3 DNA sequence: TGTGCCTGGAGTGTCACAGGCGGTCTTAGGATCACTGAAGCTTTCTTT. Translating it yields CAWSVTGGLRITEAFF. The whole variable domain, remainder taken from reference TRBV30 and TRBJ1-1, is SQTIHQWPATLVQPVGSPLSLECTVEGTSNPNLYWYRQAAGRGLQLLFYSVGIGQISSEVPQNLSASRPQDRQFILSSKKLLLSDSGFYLCAWSVTGGLRITEAFFGQGTRLTVV.

J is TRBJ1-3 and V is TRBV18; D gene unclear. The CDR3 length is 15 residues. V gave up 4 bases and J gave up 0 bases, with 10 bases separating them. The V gene's germline CDR1 is KGHSH and CDR2 LQKENI. For the CDR3, the DNA is TGTGCCAGCTCACTCCACGAACACTCTGGAAACACCATATATTTT. This codes for CASSLHEHSGNTIYF. The full variable domain, rest sourced from reference TRBV18 and TRBJ1-3, is NAGVMQNPRHLVRRRGQEARLRCSPMKGHSHVYWYRQLPEEGLKFMVYLQKENIIDESGMPKERFSAEFPKEGPSILRIQQVVRGDSAAYFCASSLHEHSGNTIYFGEGSWLTVV.

The chain links TRBV14 to TRBJ1-1; 8 positions agree with TRBD1. The germline gives CDR1 SGHDN, CDR2 FVKESK. V shed 5 bases, J shed 0 bases, and the junction held 5 bases outside the gene matches. The CDR3 runs 15 residues. The CDR3 nucleotides are TGTGCCAGCAGCGCCCAGGGGGCTCTGAACACTGAAGCTTTCTTT. It translates to CASSAQGALNTEAFF.

This chain uses TRBV18 with TRBJ2-7, with 8 positions matching TRBD1. The CDR3 is 14 residues long. Germline trimming cut 3 bases from V and 3 bases from J; bases unmatched to any gene: 4. Germline CDR1 KGHSH, CDR2 LQKENI. CDR3 bases: TGTGCCAGCTCACCTGCAGGGGGCTACTACGAGCAGTACTTC. Its translation: CASSPAGGYYEQYF.

This sequence joins TRBV18 and TRBJ1-5, with TRBD1 matching over 9 bases. Germline V lookup: CDR1 KGHSH, CDR2 LQKENI. The CDR3 is 17 residues long. J lost 1 base, V lost 4 bases, and 8 bases had no gene match. The CDR3 spells CASSLRQGDVSNQPQHF. In DNA, the CDR3 is TGTGCCAGCTCACTCCGACAGGGGGATGTGAGCAATCAGCCCCAGCATTTT. The full variable domain, its missing parts supplied by reference TRBV18 and TRBJ1-5, is NAGVMQNPRHLVRRRGQEARLRCSPMKGHSHVYWYRQLPEEGLKFMVYLQKENIIDESGMPKERFSAEFPKEGPSILRIQQVVRGDSAAYFCASSLRQGDVSNQPQHFGDGTRLSIL.

The chain uses TRBV7-9 and TRBJ1-1; D unresolved. The CDR3 contains 11 residues. The germline gives CDR1 SEHNR, CDR2 FQNEAQ (reference sequence). Trimming removed 4 bases from V and 3 bases from J, with 3 bases in between. The CDR3 region has the DNA TGTGCCAGCAGCTCAGACACTGAAGCTTTCTTT. It codes for CASSSDTEAFF.

The chain is built from TRBV30 and TRBJ1-6; 10 bases agree with TRBD1. This CDR3 region has 13 residues. Germline-derived CDR1 and CDR2 are GTSNPN and SVGIG (reference sequence). V lost 4 bases and J lost 9; bases outside the gene matches: 3. CDR3 residues: CAWTRDRGSPLHF. DNA of the CDR3: TGTGCCTGGACCCGGGACAGGGGTTCACCCCTCCACTTT. Full variable domain (missing parts from reference TRBV30 and TRBJ1-6): SQTIHQWPATLVQPVGSPLSLECTVEGTSNPNLYWYRQAAGRGLQLLFYSVGIGQISSEVPQNLSASRPQDRQFILSSKKLLLSDSGFYLCAWTRDRGSPLHFGNGTRLTVT.

The chain combines TRBV10-2 with TRBJ1-4; D gene uncertain. The length of the CDR3 is 15 residues. V was trimmed by 0 bases and J by 1 base, leaving 6 bases between them. Germline CDR1 and CDR2: WSHSY and SAAADI. The CDR3 protein is CASSESVRTNEKLFF. The CDR3 bases are TGCGCCAGCAGTGAGTCTGTCCGAACTAATGAAAAACTGTTTTTT.

V is TRBV27 and J is TRBJ1-2; possibly TRBD1 for D (5 bases). The CDR3 runs to 15 residues. CDR1 MNHEY and CDR2 SMNVEV come from the germline V gene (reference sequence). V lost 4 bases to trimming and J lost 4 bases, with 16 bases between them. The CDR3 loop is CASSSSQDIVYGYTF. Written as DNA, the CDR3 is TGTGCCAGCAGTTCATCCCAGGACATTGTCTATGGCTACACCTTC.

The V gene is TRBV5-1, the J gene TRBJ2-3; D perhaps matches TRBD2 (6 bases). Germline V gives CDR1 SGHRS, CDR2 YFSETQ. The V end lost 3 bases, the J end lost 6 bases, and 17 bases lay between the germline ends. This CDR3 is built from 15 residues. The CDR3 reads CASSSGTRTGDTQYF. The CDR3 region has the DNA TGCGCCAGCAGCTCTGGGACTCGGACGGGGGATACGCAGTATTTT.

V usage is TRBV30 and J usage is TRBJ2-7; a possible D gene is TRBD2 (5 bases). The CDR3 loop spans 11 amino acids. Germline V gene data show CDR1 as GTSNPN and CDR2 as SVGIG (reference sequence). V was trimmed by 4 bases and J by 6 bases, leaving 10 bases between them. CDR3 amino acids: CAWKRTGEQYF. In DNA, the CDR3 is TGTGCCTGGAAGCGGACCGGCGAGCAGTACTTC.

The chain carries TRBV23-1 and TRBJ1-6, with 8 bases fitting TRBD1. TRBV23-1 is marked as an open reading frame, function uncertain. The length of the CDR3 is 14 residues. V shed 6 bases and J 6 bases; nucleotides not matched to a gene: 4. The CDR3 loop reads CASRWDRFNSPLHF. DNA for the CDR3: TGCGCCAGCAGATGGGACAGGTTTAATTCACCCCTCCACTTT.

The gene calls are TRBV5-1 and TRBJ1-5; D is ambiguous. With 0 bases removed from V and 2 bases from J, the gap between germline ends came to 3 bases. CDR1 is SGHRS, CDR2 YFSETQ, per germline. This CDR3 spans 13 amino acids. In DNA form, the CDR3 reads TGCGCCAGCAGCTTGGTCGGCAATCAGCCCCAGCATTTT. Translating it yields CASSLVGNQPQHF.

The V gene is TRBV4-3, the J gene TRBJ1-2, with 7 bases fitting TRBD1. V was clipped by 0 bases and J by 5 bases; unmatched bases: 9. The CDR3 consists of 16 residues. Germline lookup yields CDR1 LGHNA and CDR2 YSLEER. The CDR3 DNA sequence: TGCGCCAGCAGCCAAGATGGTAGGGCGGGACAGTATGGCTACACCTTC. Amino acids: CASSQDGRAGQYGYTF.

This clone was seen only once. CDR3 sequence: CAWSVVKGTGSYNEQFF. The CDR3 DNA is TGTGCCTGGAGTGTAGTAAAAGGGACTGGCTCCTACAATGAGCAGTTCTTC. The V and J genes are TRBV30 and TRBJ2-1, with D perhaps TRBD2 (6 bases). Germline V gene lookup returns CDR1 GTSNPN and CDR2 SVGIG (reference sequence). V lost 0 bases, J lost 0 bases, and 15 bases lay in between. CDR3 length: 17 amino acids.

This clone showed up just a few times. Other DNA sequences in this specimen translate into the identical CDR3. The gene calls are TRBV27 and TRBJ2-1; D is possibly TRBD2 (5 bases). CDR1 is MNHEY, CDR2 SMNVEV, per germline (reference sequence). The CDR3 is 12 amino acids. Trimming cost V 2 bases and J 10 bases, with 9 bases left between them. DNA of the CDR3: TGTGCCAGCAGTTTAGGAGGCGGGGAGCAGTTCTTC. This sequence encodes CASSLGGGEQFF.

This chain uses TRBV7-6 with TRBJ2-1; 8 nucleotides align to TRBD2. V was clipped by 1 base and J by 0 bases; unmatched bases: 5. This CDR3 is 17 amino acids long. Germline CDR1 SGHVS, CDR2 FNYEAQ. In DNA form, the CDR3 reads TGTGCCAGCAGCTTAGTAACCGGGACTAGCTCCTACAATGAGCAGTTCTTC. Amino acid sequence: CASSLVTGTSSYNEQFF. The full variable domain, rest sourced from reference TRBV7-6 and TRBJ2-1, is GAGVSQSPRYKVTKRGQDVALRCDPISGHVSLYWYRQALGQGPEFLTYFNYEAQQDKSGLPNDRFSAERPEGSISTLTIQRTEQRDSAMYRCASSLVTGTSSYNEQFFGPGTRLTVL.

This chain uses TRBV6-5 with TRBJ1-4; 9 nucleotides agree with TRBD1. J gave up 7 bases and V 8 bases, and 8 bases lay outside the gene matches. The germline gives CDR1 MNHEY, CDR2 SVGAGI. The CDR3 has 14 residues. CDR3 bases: TGTGCCAGCGGAAGGGACAGGGTCGTTGAAAAACTGTTTTTT. Translated, it gives CASGRDRVVEKLFF.